These 4 T cell receptor beta chains came from one sample sequenced in a study of blood T cell repertoires in COVID-19. The assay was immunoSEQ multiplex PCR, and TCRdb's table has in-frame clones only and misses some. The sample holds approximately 110,000 clones; approximately 92% are singletons and the top ten take roughly 30%. Sequenced input: peripheral blood. The receptor set was obtained from an elderly woman with acute or convalescent COVID-19.

The chain recombines TRBV24-1 with TRBJ2-7; TRBD1 matches at 7 bases. Per the germline V gene, CDR1 is KGHDR and CDR2 is SFDVKD. J was trimmed by 2 bases and V by 7 bases; bases with no gene match: 4. This CDR3 has 13 amino acids. This CDR3 is CATRPGGTYEQYF. The CDR3 DNA reads as TGTGCCACCAGACCAGGGGGAACCTACGAGCAGTACTTC.

This rearrangement joins TRBV7-8 to TRBJ2-7, with 7 bases matching TRBD2. Germline-derived CDR1 and CDR2 are SGHVS and FQNEAQ. This CDR3 spans 15 amino acids. The J segment lost 3 bases and the V segment lost 5 bases, leaving 10 bases of the junction unmatched. The CDR3 loop reads CASSTTGGGVYEQYF. CDR3 DNA sequence: TGTGCCAGCAGCACCACGGGGGGTGGAGTCTACGAGCAGTACTTC.

The chain is built from TRBV27 and TRBJ2-1, with D perhaps matching TRBD2 (6 bases). Germline V gives CDR1 MNHEY, CDR2 SMNVEV (reference sequence). Trimming took 4 bases from V and 8 from J, leaving 18 bases between them. CDR3 length equals 15 residues. The CDR3 nucleotides are TGTGCCAGCAGTTCCCCGTGGGAAGGGACTTATGAGCAGTTCTTC. Its protein is CASSSPWEGTYEQFF.

The chain links TRBV19 to TRBJ1-1; D gene ambiguous. Germline loops: CDR1 LNHDA, CDR2 SQIVND (reference sequence). V was clipped by 9 bases and J by 7 bases, with 12 bases between them. The CDR3 has 11 amino acids. The CDR3 protein is CASRAGIEAFF. The CDR3 DNA reads TGTGCCAGCCGGGCCGGGATTGAAGCTTTCTTT.